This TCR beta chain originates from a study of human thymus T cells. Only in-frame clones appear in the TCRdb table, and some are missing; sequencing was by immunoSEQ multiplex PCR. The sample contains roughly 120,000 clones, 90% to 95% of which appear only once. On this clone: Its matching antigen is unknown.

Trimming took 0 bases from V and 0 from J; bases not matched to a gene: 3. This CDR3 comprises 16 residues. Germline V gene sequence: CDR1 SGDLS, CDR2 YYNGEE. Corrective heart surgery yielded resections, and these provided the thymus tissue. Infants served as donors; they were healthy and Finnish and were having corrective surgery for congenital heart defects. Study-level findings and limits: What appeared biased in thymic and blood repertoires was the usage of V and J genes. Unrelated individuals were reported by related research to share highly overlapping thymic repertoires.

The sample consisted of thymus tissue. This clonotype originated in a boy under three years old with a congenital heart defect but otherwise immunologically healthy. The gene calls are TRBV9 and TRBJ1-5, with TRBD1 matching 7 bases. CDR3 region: CASSVVGTASNQPQHF. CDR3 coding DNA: TGTGCCAGCAGCGTAGTAGGGACAGCTAGCAATCAGCCCCAGCATTTT.